One sample yielded the 10 T cell receptor beta chains listed below, sequenced in a study of T cell changes during pregnancy in multiple sclerosis. The protocol was immunoSEQ multiplex PCR, while the TCRdb copy is restricted to in-frame clones and leaves out a portion. Counted here are about 73,000 clones, roughly 88% occurring once; the ten biggest clones make up over 7.5%. Sequenced here: peripheral blood, sampled after pregnancy. Receptors were obtained from a female donor in good health, enrolled as a control in a pregnancy study.

V usage is TRBV7-2 and J usage is TRBJ1-1; 9 bases fit TRBD1. V was pared by 5 bases and J by 4 bases, with 5 bases of the junction left unmatched. This CDR3 region has 14 residues. CDR1 is SGHTA and CDR2 is FQGNSA in the germline V gene. In DNA, the CDR3 is TGTGCCAGCAGCCCTTGGACAGGGGCCACTGAAGCTTTCTTT. Its protein is CASSPWTGATEAFF.

This chain connects TRBV30 to TRBJ1-2, with D possibly TRBD1 on 6 matching bases. The length of the CDR3 is 13 residues. The germline CDR1 and CDR2 sequences are GTSNPN and SVGIG (reference sequence). Trimming pared 3 bases from V and 1 base from J, leaving 9 bases between. The chain's CDR3 is CAWSTGNNYGYTF. The CDR3 nucleotides are TGTGCCTGGAGCACAGGGAATAACTATGGCTACACCTTC.

The gene calls are TRBV6-6 and TRBJ1-5, with TRBD1 matching 9 bases. The CDR3 loop spans 16 amino acids. Germline V lookup: CDR1 MNHNY, CDR2 SVGAGI (reference sequence). V was clipped by 5 bases and J by 2 bases; unmatched bases: 7. The CDR3 DNA reads as TGTGCCAGCAGTCCGGGACAGGGACATGGCAATCAGCCCCAGCATTTT. Translated: CASSPGQGHGNQPQHF.

The gene calls are TRBV18 and TRBJ1-4; D is undetermined. CDR3 length: 14 residues. From germline, CDR1 is KGHSH and CDR2 LQKENI. The V gene lost 1 base and the J gene lost 8 bases, with 11 bases spanning the gap. CDR3 coding DNA: TGTGCCAGCTCACCACGTCAAGCGGAGGAAAAACTGTTTTTT. It is translated as CASSPRQAEEKLFF.

The rearrangement joins TRBV19 to TRBJ1-2; a weak D match, TRBD1 (5 bases). This CDR3 comprises 13 residues. From germline, CDR1 is LNHDA and CDR2 SQIVND (reference sequence). V dropped 5 bases and J dropped 7 bases, with 14 bases sitting between them. The DNA of the CDR3 is TGTGCCAGTAGTTTTGGAACAGGCATTGGCTACACCTTC. Its translation is CASSFGTGIGYTF. The full variable domain, rest sourced from reference TRBV19 and TRBJ1-2, is DGGITQSPKYLFRKEGQNVTLSCEQNLNHDAMYWYRQDPGQGLRLIYYSQIVNDFQKGDIAEGYSVSREKKESFPLTVTSAQKNPTAFYLCASSFGTGIGYTFGSGTRLTVV.

V is TRBV7-9 and J is TRBJ1-1; D may be TRBD1 (6 bases). Germline V gives CDR1 SEHNR, CDR2 FQNEAQ (reference sequence). The CDR3 loop spans 14 amino acids. Trimming stripped 1 base from V and 1 base from J, with 7 bases between. The CDR3 spells CASSLEGGNTEAFF. The CDR3 nucleotides read TGTGCCAGCAGCTTAGAAGGGGGGAACACTGAAGCTTTCTTT. The full variable domain, rest sourced from reference TRBV7-9 and TRBJ1-1, is DTGVSQNPRHKITKRGQNVTFRCDPISEHNRLYWYRQTLGQGPEFLTYFQNEAQLEKSRLLSDRFSAERPKGSFSTLEIQRTEQGDSAMYLCASSLEGGNTEAFFGQGTRLTVV.

J is TRBJ2-1 and V is TRBV7-2, with 10 bases matching TRBD1. With 8 bases clipped from V and 8 bases from J, the junction kept 15 bases outside the gene matches. CDR1 and CDR2 from the germline V gene are SGHTA and FQGNSA. This CDR3 has 16 amino acids. Written as DNA, the CDR3 is TGTGCCAGCGACCTCTCCGGGACAGGGGATTTCGATGAGCAGTTCTTC. Translating it yields CASDLSGTGDFDEQFF.

The rearrangement links TRBV10-3 to TRBJ2-3; D may be TRBD2 (6 bases). Looked up from germline, CDR1 is ENHRY and CDR2 is SYGVKD. V was shortened by 2 bases and J by 4 bases, with 16 bases between the two germline ends. This CDR3 is built from 16 residues. The CDR3 DNA sequence: TGTGCCATCAGTGAGCCGATTTTCGGGAGCCCAGATACGCAGTATTTT. Protein: CAISEPIFGSPDTQYF.

The CDR3 protein is CASASIGGLYSGANVLTF. The DNA of the CDR3 is TGTGCCAGCGCCTCCATCGGGGGACTGTACTCTGGGGCCAACGTCCTGACTTTC. This rearrangement joins TRBV18 to TRBJ2-6; the D gene is possibly TRBD2 (6 bases). There are 18 residues in the CDR3. CDR1 and CDR2 (germline): KGHSH, LQKENI. Trimming removed 8 bases at V and 0 bases at J, with 20 bases between.

The chain carries TRBV4-1 and TRBJ1-2; 7 bases line up with TRBD1. CDR3 length: 15 residues. Germline CDR1 MGHRA, CDR2 YSYEKL. J was trimmed by 3 bases and V by 4 bases; bases with no gene match: 8. CDR3 residues: CASSPRDSLYYGYTF. CDR3 DNA: TGCGCCAGCAGCCCCAGGGACAGCCTTTACTATGGCTACACCTTC.